The 27 T cell receptor beta chains below were found in one sample sequenced in a study of T-cell reconstitution after alpha-beta-depleted transplantation in children. Preparation of the TCRbeta library used unique molecular identifiers. TCRdb redid the calling of the PCR reads with MiXCR, one entry per CDR3 protein. The sample carries fewer than 750,000 distinct CDR3 sequences, around 23% recorded once. Sample: PBMCs, mostly from graft donor cells, taken 360 days after TCRalphabeta/CD19-depleted stem cell transplant. The receptors derive from a boy less than two years old who had a stem cell transplant for acute myeloid leukemia, so the T cells may come from the graft donor.

The table lists this clonotype with a few counts. This sequence joins TRBV6-2 or TRBV6-3 and TRBJ2-3; D possibly corresponds to TRBD2 (6 bases). Germline assignment: CDR1 MNHEY and CDR2 SVGEGT. CDR3 length equals 15 residues. Trimming cost V 6 bases and J 6 bases, with 19 bases left between them. CDR3 amino acids: CASSLAGPNEDTQYF. The CDR3 DNA reads TGTGCCAGCAGCCTCGCGGGGCCCAACGAGGATACGCAGTATTTT.

V gene TRBV7-9 combines with J gene TRBJ1-1, with TRBD1 matching 7 bases. Germline CDR1 reads SEHNR; CDR2 reads FQNEAQ (reference sequence). CDR3 size: 13 residues. Germline trimming cut 2 bases from V and 9 bases from J; bases unmatched to any gene: 6. CDR3 sequence: CASSLMGTVKAFF. CDR3 bases: TGTGCCAGCAGCTTAATGGGGACAGTGAAAGCTTTCTTT.

This clonotype has more than one count but fewer than ten. The chain carries TRBV29-1 and TRBJ2-3, with D tentatively TRBD2 (6 bases). V was pared by 7 bases and J by 3 bases, with 23 bases between. There are 16 residues in the CDR3. CDR1 and CDR2 (germline): SQVTM, ANQGSEA. The CDR3 sequence is CSGSRLGRGGTDTQYF. CDR3 sequence (DNA): TGCAGCGGATCTAGGTTGGGACGGGGAGGAACAGATACGCAGTATTTT.

The sample holds many counts of this clonotype. The CDR3 DNA sequence: TGTGCCAGCTCACCACCAACGACTACCATGGGGGAGACCCAGTACTTC. Its translation: CASSPPTTTMGETQYF. This rearrangement joins TRBV18 to TRBJ2-5, with D possibly TRBD2 on 5 matching bases. The CDR3 loop spans 16 amino acids. Trimming left V 0 bases short and J 5 bases short, with 16 bases between. The germline gives CDR1 KGHSH, CDR2 LQKENI. Using reference TRBV18 and TRBJ2-5 for the parts outside the CDR3, the full variable domain is NAGVMQNPRHLVRRRGQEARLRCSPMKGHSHVYWYRQLPEEGLKFMVYLQKENIIDESGMPKERFSAEFPKEGPSILRIQQVVRGDSAAYFCASSPPTTTMGETQYFGPGTRLLVL.

This clonotype was counted ten times or more. The chain has TRBV7-2 and TRBJ2-7, with 7 bases aligning to TRBD2. The CDR3 covers 14 residues. With 5 bases clipped from V and 3 bases from J, the junction kept 7 bases outside the gene matches. CDR1 and CDR2 (germline): SGHTA, FQGNSA. CDR3 in DNA: TGTGCCAGCAGCCCCCGAGAGCGGGACTACGAGCAGTACTTC. Translation gives CASSPRERDYEQYF.

This clonotype has at least ten counts. V gene TRBV29-1 combines with J gene TRBJ2-2, with 7 positions matching TRBD1. The CDR3 length is 15 residues. CDR1 and CDR2 (germline): SQVTM, ANQGSEA. V gave up 5 bases and J gave up 2 bases; unmatched junction bases: 8. For the CDR3, the DNA is TGCAGCGTTTTACAGGGGATAGAAAACACCGGGGAGCTGTTTTTT. This gives the protein CSVLQGIENTGELFF.

This clonotype came up many times. This rearrangement joins TRBV29-1 to TRBJ2-7; D is possibly TRBD1 (5 bases). The V end was cut by 1 base, the J end by 2 bases, with 12 bases between. This CDR3 region has 14 residues. Germline CDR1 reads SQVTM; CDR2 reads ANQGSEA. The DNA of the CDR3 is TGCAGCGTTGAAGGGCAGGGCAGACCCTACGAGCAGTACTTC. It codes for CSVEGQGRPYEQYF.

This clonotype was observed a few times. This chain links TRBV7-6 with TRBJ2-5; no firm D call. V dropped 6 bases and J dropped 3 bases, with 11 bases sitting between them. Germline V lookup: CDR1 SGHVS, CDR2 FNYEAQ. The CDR3 extends over 13 amino acids. The CDR3 sequence: CASSLYGEETQYF. In DNA, the CDR3 is TGTGCCAGCAGTTTATATGGAGAAGAGACCCAGTACTTC.

This clonotype was detected a few times. The chain carries TRBV20-1 and TRBJ1-1; D might be TRBD1 (5 bases). CDR1 DFQATT and CDR2 SNEGSKA come from the germline V gene (reference sequence). The CDR3 contains 12 residues. V was trimmed by 5 bases and J by 1 base, leaving 8 bases between them. CDR3 region: CSAGRGNTEAFF. CDR3 bases: TGCAGTGCTGGTAGGGGGAACACTGAAGCTTTCTTT.

The genes are TRBV12-3 or TRBV12-4 and TRBJ1-2, with TRBD1 matching 8 bases. The CDR3 is 15 amino acids. Trimming removed 4 bases from V and 8 bases from J; junction bases left unmatched: 12. The DNA for the CDR3 is TGTGCCAGCAGTTACGAGGGGCAGGGGGCGCGAGGCTACACCTTC. This translates into CASSYEGQGARGYTF.

Only a few counts were recorded for this clonotype. This chain joins TRBV20-1 and TRBJ2-7; D perhaps matches TRBD2 (7 bases). V lost 1 base and J 1 base, leaving 11 bases between the germline ends. Germline V lookup: CDR1 DFQATT, CDR2 SNEGSKA (reference sequence). This CDR3 comprises 14 residues. The CDR3 nucleotides are TGCAGTGCTAGAGTGCGGGGGCGGTCCTACGAGCAGTACTTC. This translates into CSARVRGRSYEQYF.

This clonotype was recorded at least ten times. The J gene is TRBJ2-3, the V gene TRBV29-1; no firm D call. The germline V gene has CDR1 SQVTM and CDR2 ANQGSEA. Between the trimmed V and J ends, which lost 7 bases and 6 bases, there was a span of 17 bases. This CDR3 region has 13 residues. The CDR3 coding sequence is TGCAGCGCCGAACCCACCAGTGGGGATACGCAGTATTTT. This gives the protein CSAEPTSGDTQYF.

In its sample, this clonotype was seen a few times. The V gene is TRBV7-9, the J gene TRBJ2-5; 7 bases map to TRBD1. CDR1 and CDR2 (germline): SEHNR, FQNEAQ (reference sequence). The junction had 5 bases not matched to a gene; V was cut back by 3 bases and J by 1 base. The CDR3 sequence is 15 residues long. CDR3 DNA sequence: TGTGCCAGCAGCTTCCCGGGACAGATCCAAGAGACCCAGTACTTC. Translating gives CASSFPGQIQETQYF.

This chain connects TRBV11-2 to TRBJ2-7; possible D gene TRBD1, 5 bases. This CDR3 comprises 13 residues. Looked up from germline, CDR1 is SGHAT and CDR2 is FQNNGV. Trimming shortened V by 5 bases and J by 4 bases, and 12 bases separated the two germline ends. In DNA form, the CDR3 reads TGTGCCAGCAGCCATCACGACAGTTACGAGCAGTACTTC. Protein: CASSHHDSYEQYF.

The chain has TRBV6-2 or TRBV6-3 and TRBJ2-5; no clear D gene. Germline V gene sequence: CDR1 MNHEY, CDR2 SVGEGT. Trimming shortened V by 0 bases and J by 5 bases, and 10 bases separated the two germline ends. The CDR3 is made up of 14 amino acids. CDR3 sequence (DNA): TGTGCCAGCAGTTACTCGAGTGGGGTCGAGACCCAGTACTTC. The encoded protein is CASSYSSGVETQYF.

This clonotype has more than one count but fewer than ten. The chain joins TRBV20-1 to TRBJ2-5; no clear D. Germline V gene data show CDR1 as DFQATT and CDR2 as SNEGSKA (reference sequence). V lost 0 bases to trimming and J lost 1 base, with 12 bases between them. The CDR3 length is 15 residues. CDR3 nucleotides: TGCAGTGCTAGAGACCCCCTGTCAGGCCAAGAGACCCAGTACTTC. This codes for CSARDPLSGQETQYF.

This clonotype appeared a few times. Compared with germline, one end of the junction differs, possibly owing to a read error. The chain has TRBV7-6 and TRBJ1-2; 7 bases are a match to TRBD1. The CDR3 runs 14 residues. CDR1 is SGHVS and CDR2 is FNYEAQ in the germline V gene. The CDR3 nucleotides are TGTGCCAGCAGCCGCGCCAACCCCGGGACAGTAATTAGCTTC. It translates to CASSRANPGTVISF.

This clonotype was detected only a few times. Here the CDR3 DNA reads TGTGCCAGCAGCGTACTCCCTAGCGTTAGCACAGATACGCAGTATTTT. As protein: CASSVLPSVSTDTQYF. The chain uses TRBV9 and TRBJ2-3, with D maybe TRBD2 (6 bases). The ends were cut back, 1 base at V and 0 bases at J, with 12 bases in the middle. CDR1 is SGDLS and CDR2 is YYNGEE in the germline V gene. This CDR3 spans 16 amino acids. The full variable domain, in which reference TRBV9 and TRBJ2-3 provide the parts outside the CDR3, is DSGVTQTPKHLITATGQRVTLRCSPRSGDLSVYWYQQSLDQGLQFLIQYYNGEERAKGNILERFSAQQFPDLHSELNLSSLELGDSALYFCASSVLPSVSTDTQYFGPGTRLTVL.

This clonotype came up once. The chain has TRBV11-2 and TRBJ2-7, with D perhaps matching TRBD2 (6 bases). V was cut by 4 bases and J by 0 bases, with 13 bases left in between. The V gene's germline CDR1 is SGHAT and CDR2 FQNNGV. The CDR3 contains 15 residues. CDR3 amino acids: CASSSPLGGSYEQYV. Written as DNA, the CDR3 is TGTGCCAGCAGCTCGCCCCTCGGGGGCTCCTACGAGCAGTACGTC.

This clonotype occurred many times. The chain joins TRBV28 to TRBJ2-7; a weak D match, TRBD2 (5 bases). The CDR3 spans 12 residues. CDR1 MDHEN and CDR2 SYDVKM come from the germline V gene. Trimming took 3 bases from V and 10 from J, leaving 13 bases between them. DNA of the CDR3: TGTGCCAGCAGTTTTATTTCGGGGTCACAGTACGTC. It encodes CASSFISGSQYV.

This clonotype occurred many times. V gene TRBV29-1 combines with J gene TRBJ1-1; D not resolved. The CDR3 length is 13 residues. With 1 base removed from V and 1 base from J, the gap between germline ends came to 7 bases. Looked up from germline, CDR1 is SQVTM and CDR2 is ANQGSEA. The CDR3 DNA reads as TGCAGCGTTGAAGTGGCGGGGAACACTGAAGCTTTCTTT. Translation gives CSVEVAGNTEAFF.

This clonotype was seen a handful of times. DNA for the CDR3: TGTGCCAGCAGTTACGGAGGGGGGGCCTACGAGCAGTACGTC. Translated: CASSYGGGAYEQYV. The chain couples TRBV6-2 or TRBV6-3 to TRBJ2-7; possibly TRBD2 for D (7 bases). The V gene's germline CDR1 is MNHEY and CDR2 SVGEGT. Between the trimmed V and J ends, which lost 2 bases and 2 bases, there was a span of 10 bases. The CDR3 covers 14 residues.

The rearrangement links TRBV4-3 to TRBJ2-5; D unresolved. This CDR3 comprises 14 residues. Germline V gene sequence: CDR1 LGHNA, CDR2 YSLEER. Trimming removed 7 bases from V and 0 bases from J, with 12 bases in between. CDR3 nucleotides: TGCGCCAGCACGTTCTTTTGGTACCAAGAGACCCAGTACTTC. Amino acid sequence: CASTFFWYQETQYF.

This clonotype was picked up many times. In DNA, the CDR3 is TGTGCCAGCAGCTTACCTCTTGGGGCTTGGGAGCAGTTCTTC. This encodes CASSLPLGAWEQFF. V gene TRBV7-2 combines with J gene TRBJ2-1, with TRBD1 as a possible D gene (5 bases). Germline V CDR1 and CDR2: SGHTA, FQGNSA. The length of the CDR3 is 14 residues. Trimming pared 2 bases from V and 10 bases from J, leaving 15 bases between.

This clonotype was seen a few times. The chain is built from TRBV2 and TRBJ2-5; no definite D call. This CDR3 spans 13 amino acids. Per germline, CDR1 SNHLY and CDR2 FYNNEI. Trimming shortened V by 0 bases and J by 5 bases, and 7 bases separated the two germline ends. The CDR3 loop is CASSEALRETQYF. The DNA of the CDR3 is TGTGCCAGCAGTGAAGCGCTCCGGGAGACCCAGTACTTC.

This clonotype turned up a few times. V and J are TRBV3-1 and TRBJ2-7; TRBD1 aligns across 10 bases. The CDR3 has 17 amino acids. Looked up from germline, CDR1 is LGHDT and CDR2 is YNNKEL (reference sequence). V shed 0 bases and J 4 bases; nucleotides not matched to a gene: 9. CDR3 sequence: CASSQDTLRDRGYEQYF. The CDR3 DNA is TGTGCCAGCAGCCAAGACACACTCCGGGACAGGGGATACGAGCAGTACTTC.

This clonotype was detected only a few times. This chain connects TRBV6-5 to TRBJ1-4; D gene ambiguous. The germline V gene encodes CDR1 MNHEY and CDR2 SVGAGI. The CDR3 is 11 residues long. V lost 2 bases and J lost 8, with 3 bases in between. CDR3 sequence (DNA): TGTGCCAGCAGTTACCGGGAAAAACTGTTTTTT. It specifies CASSYREKLFF.